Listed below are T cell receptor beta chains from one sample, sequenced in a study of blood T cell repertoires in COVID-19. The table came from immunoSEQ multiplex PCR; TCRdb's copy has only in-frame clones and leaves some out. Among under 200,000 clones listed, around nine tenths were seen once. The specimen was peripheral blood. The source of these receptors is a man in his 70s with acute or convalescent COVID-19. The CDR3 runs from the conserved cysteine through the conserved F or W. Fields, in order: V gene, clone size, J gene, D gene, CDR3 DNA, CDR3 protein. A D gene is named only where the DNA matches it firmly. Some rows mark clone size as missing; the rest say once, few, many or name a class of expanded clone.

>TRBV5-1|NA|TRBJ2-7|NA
TGCGCCAGCAGCTTAGGTTTGAGGGGGACGGGTCGTGACGAGCAGTACTTC
CASSLGLRGTGRDEQYF
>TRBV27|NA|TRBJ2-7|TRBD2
TGTGCCAGCAGCTCTAGCGGGAGGGCCCGCGAGCAGTACTTC
CASSSSGRAREQYF
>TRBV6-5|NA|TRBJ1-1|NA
TGTGCCAGCCCCAAAGGGGTAGGGGCTTTCTTT
CASPKGVGAFF
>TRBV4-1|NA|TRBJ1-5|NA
TGCGCCAGCAGCCAAGGTAGGACAGATCAGCCCCAGCATTTT
CASSQGRTDQPQHF
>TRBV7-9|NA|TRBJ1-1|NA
TGTGCCAGCCAGGCTTCCGGTTTAGACACTGAAGCTTTCTTT
CASQASGLDTEAFF
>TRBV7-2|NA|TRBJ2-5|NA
TGTGCCAGCAGCGGACCCCCCCGGGACTCCCGTTGGGAGACCCAGTACTTC
CASSGPPRDSRWETQYF
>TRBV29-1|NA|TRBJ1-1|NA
TGCAGCGTTTGGCAGGGCGAAGGTGCTGAAGCTTTCTTT
CSVWQGEGAEAFF
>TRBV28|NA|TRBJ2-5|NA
TGTGCCAGCAGTTCCAATATGAAGGGGCGGGAGACCCAGTACTTC
CASSSNMKGRETQYF
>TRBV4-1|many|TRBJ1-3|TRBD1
TGCGCCAGCAGCCACCTGACAGGGGCTTATGGAAACACCATATATTTT
CASSHLTGAYGNTIYF
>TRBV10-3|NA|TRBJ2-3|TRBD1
TGTGCCATCAGTGACCGGCCGCCGGGACAGGGGGGGCGGGACACAGATACGCAGTATTTT
CAISDRPPGQGGRDTDTQYF
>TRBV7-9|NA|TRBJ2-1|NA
TGTGCCAGCAGCTCCCGGGGTAGCGAATACAATGAGCAGTTCTTC
CASSSRGSEYNEQFF
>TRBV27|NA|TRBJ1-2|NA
TGTGCCAGCAGCCACTTTCGACAGGCTGCTGGCTACACCTTC
CASSHFRQAAGYTF
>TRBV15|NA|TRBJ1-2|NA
TGTGCCACCAGCAGAGACAGGGCTAACTATGGCTACACCTTC
CATSRDRANYGYTF
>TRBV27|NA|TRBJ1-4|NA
TGTGCCAGCAGTGATCCGGTCCTCCTACTAGTTCAAGGGGAAAAACTGTTTTTT
CASSDPVLLLVQGEKLFF
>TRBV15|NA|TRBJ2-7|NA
TGTGCCACCAGCAGAGATCGGCAGGGGACCTACGAGCAGTACTTC
CATSRDRQGTYEQYF
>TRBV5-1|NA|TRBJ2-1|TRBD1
TGCGCCAGCAGCTCGGGACAGGGGGGCGATGAGCAGTTCTTC
CASSSGQGGDEQFF
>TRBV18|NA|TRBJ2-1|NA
TGTGCCAGCTCACCGAGCTACTCGTGGAATGAGCAGTTCTTC
CASSPSYSWNEQFF
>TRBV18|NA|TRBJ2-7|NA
TGTGCCAGCTCACCAGGGGGCGGCGAGCAGTACTTC
CASSPGGGEQYF
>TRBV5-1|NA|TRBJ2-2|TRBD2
TGCGCCAGCAACGCGGCACTAGCGGGGGCCGGGGAGCTGTTTTTT
CASNAALAGAGELFF
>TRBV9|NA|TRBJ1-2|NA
TGTGCCAGCAGCGTAGCTAACAGGGACTATGGCTACACCTTC
CASSVANRDYGYTF
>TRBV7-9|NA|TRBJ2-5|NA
TGTGCCAGCAGCTTAATCTGGGGGCGGTTACCCTCAGAGACCCAGTACTTC
CASSLIWGRLPSETQYF
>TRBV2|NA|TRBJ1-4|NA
TGTGCCAGCAGGGTGGACAGCACAAATGAAAAACTGTTTTTT
CASRVDSTNEKLFF
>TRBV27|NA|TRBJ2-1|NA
TGTGCCAGCAGTTTATACAGGGAAGGTGAGCAGTTCTTC
CASSLYREGEQFF
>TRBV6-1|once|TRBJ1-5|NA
TGTGCCAGCAGTGAATTCGTAGGGCAGGAGGGGAATCAGCCCCAGCATTTT
CASSEFVGQEGNQPQHF
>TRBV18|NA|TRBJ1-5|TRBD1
TGTGCCAGCTCACCCCAAGGGGGCTCGGGTAGCAATCAGCCCCAGCATTTT
CASSPQGGSGSNQPQHF
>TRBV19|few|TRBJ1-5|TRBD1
TGTGCCAGTAGTAAACGACAGGGGGTAGGTCAGCCCCAGCATTTT
CASSKRQGVGQPQHF
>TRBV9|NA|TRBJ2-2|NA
TGTGCCAGCAGCGTCCTAGGCGCCGGGGAGCTGTTTTTT
CASSVLGAGELFF
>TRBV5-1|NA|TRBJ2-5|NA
TGCGCCAGCAGCTGGCAGCTGGTATCGGGGCAAGAGACCCAGTACTTC
CASSWQLVSGQETQYF